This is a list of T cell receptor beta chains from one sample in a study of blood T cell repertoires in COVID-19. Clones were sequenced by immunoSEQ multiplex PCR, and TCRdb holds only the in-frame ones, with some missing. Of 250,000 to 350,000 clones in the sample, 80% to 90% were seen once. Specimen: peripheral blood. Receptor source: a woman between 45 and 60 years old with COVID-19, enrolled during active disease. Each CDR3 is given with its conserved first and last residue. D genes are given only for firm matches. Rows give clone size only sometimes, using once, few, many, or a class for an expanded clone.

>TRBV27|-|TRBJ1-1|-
TGTGCCAGCAGTTTAACCGGACACAACACTGAAGCTTTCTTT
CASSLTGHNTEAFF
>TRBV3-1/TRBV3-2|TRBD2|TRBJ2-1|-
TGTGCCAGCAGTCCGACTAGCGGGAGCGGTGAGCAGTTCTTC
CASSPTSGSGEQFF
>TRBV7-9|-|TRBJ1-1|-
TGTGCCAGCAGATCACTCCCTGAAGCTTTCTTT
CASRSLPEAFF
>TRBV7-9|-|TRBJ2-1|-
TGTGCCAGCAGTCCCGGAGGGCCAAAGTCCTACAATGAGCAGTTCTTC
CASSPGGPKSYNEQFF
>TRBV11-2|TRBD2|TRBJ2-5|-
TGTGCCAGCAGCTTTGGTCTCCTAGCGGGAGGGCAAGAGACCCAGTACTTC
CASSFGLLAGGQETQYF
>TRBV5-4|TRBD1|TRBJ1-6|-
TGTGCCAGCAGCTCCGGGACAGGGGTCAATTCACCCCTCCACTTT
CASSSGTGVNSPLHF
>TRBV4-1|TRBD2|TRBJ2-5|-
TGCGCCAGCAGCCATGGCCGGACTAGTCCTGCAGAGACCCAGTACTTC
CASSHGRTSPAETQYF
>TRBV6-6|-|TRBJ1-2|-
TGTGCCAGCAGTCCTACCGGGACACAAACTAACTATGGCTACACCTTC
CASSPTGTQTNYGYTF
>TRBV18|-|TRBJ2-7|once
TGTGCCAGCTCACCACGCTCTAGTTTTCCCTACGAGCAGTACTTC
CASSPRSSFPYEQYF
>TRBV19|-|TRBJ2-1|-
TGTGCCAGTAGTTCACAAAATTACAATGAGCAGTTCTTC
CASSSQNYNEQFF
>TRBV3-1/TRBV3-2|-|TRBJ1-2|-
TGTGCCAGCAGGTTTGGGGGGAACTATGGCTACACCTTC
CASRFGGNYGYTF
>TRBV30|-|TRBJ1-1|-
TGTGCCTGGAGTGACGGCGGCACTGAAGCTTTCTTT
CAWSDGGTEAFF
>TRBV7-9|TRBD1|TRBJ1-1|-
TGTGCCAGCACTTTACAGGGGCCGAACACTGAAGCTTTCTTT
CASTLQGPNTEAFF
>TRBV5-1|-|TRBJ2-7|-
TGCGCCAGCAGCTTGGGACAAGGGGGGGTATACGAGCAGTACTTC
CASSLGQGGVYEQYF
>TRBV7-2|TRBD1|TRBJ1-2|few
TGTGCCAGCAGCTTCTCCCGGGACAGGGGGCATGGCTACACCTTC
CASSFSRDRGHGYTF
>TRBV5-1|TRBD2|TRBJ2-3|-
TGCGCCAGCAGCTTGGTTCTAGCGGGCACAGATACGCAGTATTTT
CASSLVLAGTDTQYF
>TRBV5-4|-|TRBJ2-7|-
TGTGCCAGCAGCCGGGACACAAGGGCTATTGAGCAGTACTTC
CASSRDTRAIEQYF
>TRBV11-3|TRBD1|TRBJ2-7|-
TGTGCCAGCAGCACACAGGGGGGTGGACTCGAGCAGTACTTC
CASSTQGGGLEQYF
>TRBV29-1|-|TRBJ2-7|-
TGCAGCGTTGGTTTGGGCAAATCCTACGAGCAGTACTTC
CSVGLGKSYEQYF
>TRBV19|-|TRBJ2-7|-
TGTGCCAGTAGTTCCCGGGACTCCCGCTACGAGCAGTACTTC
CASSSRDSRYEQYF
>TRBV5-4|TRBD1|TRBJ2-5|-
TGTGCCAGCAGCTTGGGGGCAGGGGGCATGGAGACCCAGTACTTC
CASSLGAGGMETQYF
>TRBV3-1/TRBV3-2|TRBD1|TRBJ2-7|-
TGTGCCAGCAGCTTCCCAACAGGGGGCCCTTCCTACGAGCAGTACTTC
CASSFPTGGPSYEQYF
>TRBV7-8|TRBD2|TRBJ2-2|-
TGTGCCAGCAGCCCAGCGTGGCTAGCGGCGAACACCGGGGAGCTGTTTTTT
CASSPAWLAANTGELFF
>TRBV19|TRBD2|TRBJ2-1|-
TGTGCCAGTAGCGGCTGGACTAGGGGCTACAATGAGCAGTTCTTC
CASSGWTRGYNEQFF
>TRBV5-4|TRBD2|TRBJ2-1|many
TGTGCCAGCAGCTCCTTAGCGGGGACGAACTCCTACAATGAGCAGTTCTTC
CASSSLAGTNSYNEQFF
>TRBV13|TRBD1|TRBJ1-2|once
TGTGCCAGCAGCTTAGGAGGACAGGGAGGCGACTATGGCTACACCTTC
CASSLGGQGGDYGYTF
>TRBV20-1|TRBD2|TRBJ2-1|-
TGCAGTGCTAGTGGTAGCGGGAGTGTCACCTACAATGAGCAGTTCTTC
CSASGSGSVTYNEQFF
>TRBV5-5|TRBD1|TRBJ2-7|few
TGTGCCAGCAGCTTGGATGGACAGGGTAGGGCCGAGCAGTACTTC
CASSLDGQGRAEQYF
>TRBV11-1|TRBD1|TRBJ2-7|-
TGTGCCAGCAGCTCAACGGGACAGGGTGGCCACGAGCAGTACTTC
CASSSTGQGGHEQYF
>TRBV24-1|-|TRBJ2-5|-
TGTGCCACCAGTGATAGCAGGGTAAGCTGGAAGGAGACCCAGTACTTC
CATSDSRVSWKETQYF
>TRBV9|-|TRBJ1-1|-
TGTGCCAGCAGCATCAGCCCGGGAGGGGGGGACACTGAAGCTTTCTTT
CASSISPGGGDTEAFF